This is a list of T cell receptor beta chains from one sample in a study of CD8+ T cells in alopecia areata. Data came from immunoSEQ multiplex PCR; TCRdb stores just in-frame clones and leaves some out. The sample has 130,000 to 150,000 clones, roughly 44% seen once; the top ten hold 6.5% to 7.5%. Sequenced material: CD4+ T cells sorted from blood. All receptors derive from a human donor with alopecia areata. Both conserved end residues are part of each CDR3. Fields, in order: clone size, V gene, D gene, J gene, CDR3 protein, CDR3 DNA. A D gene is named only where the DNA matches it firmly. Clone size is not always given. Where it is, it says once, few, many or a class for expanded clones.

few,TRBV4-2,TRBD2,TRBJ2-5,CASSQIGLARETQYF,TGTGCCAGCAGCCAGATAGGACTAGCTCGTGAGACCCAGTACTTC
.,TRBV2,.,TRBJ2-7,CASSDSGISYEQYF,TGTGCCAGCAGTGACTCTGGGATCTCCTACGAGCAGTACTTC
few,TRBV29-1,.,TRBJ1-1,CSAETGSNTEAFF,TGCAGCGCCGAAACAGGGTCGAACACTGAAGCTTTCTTT
.,TRBV28,TRBD1,TRBJ2-5,CASSDAGTATQYF,TGTGCCAGCAGTGACGCCGGGACAGCGACCCAGTACTTC
once,TRBV29-1,.,TRBJ1-2,CSVRTDGDYGYTF,TGCAGCGTCCGGACAGACGGAGACTATGGCTACACCTTC
.,TRBV4-1,.,TRBJ2-7,CASSQAPAGYEQYF,TGCGCCAGCAGCCAAGCCCCGGCAGGGTACGAGCAGTACTTC
few,TRBV5-4,TRBD1,TRBJ2-4,CASSPGQGAVAKNIQYF,TGTGCCAGCAGCCCGGGACAGGGAGCCGTCGCCAAAAACATTCAGTACTTC
.,TRBV7-8,TRBD1,TRBJ2-5,CASRRDRGPKYF,TGTGCCAGCAGAAGGGACAGGGGGCCGAAGTACTTC
.,TRBV5-1,.,TRBJ2-5,CASSRSGVGETQYF,TGCGCCAGCAGCAGGTCGGGAGTTGGCGAGACCCAGTACTTC
.,TRBV9,.,TRBJ2-1,CASSRSPDYNEQFF,TGTGCCAGCAGCCGATCCCCTGATTACAATGAGCAGTTCTTC
.,TRBV29-1,.,TRBJ1-5,CSAGAKNQPQHF,TGCAGCGCCGGGGCCAAGAATCAGCCCCAGCATTTT
.,TRBV7-2,.,TRBJ2-4,CASSHGGDRRYF,TGTGCCAGCAGCCACGGTGGAGACAGAAGATACTTC
few,TRBV7-9,.,TRBJ1-1,CASSLEGKAFF,TGTGCCAGCAGCTTAGAGGGCAAAGCTTTCTTT
.,TRBV7-9,TRBD1,TRBJ2-3,CASSPRQGTDTQYF,TGTGCCAGCAGCCCGAGACAGGGTACAGATACGCAGTATTTT
.,TRBV29-1,.,TRBJ2-6,CSVRATGANVLTF,TGCAGCGTTCGGGCCACTGGGGCCAACGTCCTGACTTTC
.,TRBV7-3,TRBD1,TRBJ1-1,CASSLDRGTEAFF,TGTGCCAGTAGCTTAGACAGGGGGACTGAAGCTTTCTTT
.,TRBV2,.,TRBJ2-2,CASNEGSTGELFF,TGTGCCAGCAATGAGGGGAGCACCGGGGAGCTGTTTTTT
few,TRBV19,.,TRBJ2-3,CASSATTDTQYF,TGTGCCAGTAGTGCCACCACAGATACGCAGTATTTT
once,TRBV6-5,TRBD2,TRBJ2-7,CASTLTSGSYEQYF,TGTGCCAGCACCCTGACTAGCGGGAGCTACGAGCAGTACTTC
.,TRBV5-1,TRBD2,TRBJ2-1,CASSPGLAGGGEQFF,TGCGCCAGCAGCCCGGGACTAGCGGGAGGAGGTGAGCAGTTCTTC
.,TRBV5-1,.,TRBJ2-2,CASSRGQSTGELFF,TGCGCCAGCAGCCGAGGACAAAGCACCGGGGAGCTGTTTTTT
.,TRBV5-1,.,TRBJ2-1,CASSSGGLRPVNEQFF,TGCGCCAGCAGCTCCGGGGGACTCCGCCCGGTAAATGAGCAGTTCTTC
few,TRBV5-1,.,TRBJ1-5,CASSLDAQSNQPQHF,TGCGCCAGCAGCTTGGACGCCCAAAGCAATCAGCCCCAGCATTTT
few,TRBV19,TRBD2,TRBJ2-7,CASSTAGGSGVPYEQYF,TGTGCCAGTAGTACCGCCGGGGGTAGCGGGGTCCCCTACGAGCAGTACTTC
few,TRBV29-1,TRBD2,TRBJ2-1,CSGAGLAVYNEQFF,TGCAGCGGCGCTGGACTAGCGGTTTACAATGAGCAGTTCTTC
few,TRBV5-4,.,TRBJ2-7,CASSLVDSYEQYF,TGTGCCAGCAGCTTAGTGGATTCCTACGAGCAGTACTTC
.,TRBV30,.,TRBJ2-7,CACIRDDSYEQYF,TGTGCCTGTATACGGGACGACTCCTACGAGCAGTACTTC
.,TRBV7-2,TRBD1,TRBJ1-5,CASSPDRGTNQPQHF,TGTGCCAGCAGCCCGGACAGGGGAACCAATCAGCCCCAGCATTTT
.,TRBV5-1,.,TRBJ2-5,CASRIAEETQYF,TGCGCCAGCAGGATAGCGGAAGAGACCCAGTACTTC
few,TRBV7-9,.,TRBJ2-5,CASSFERRTGKTQYF,TGTGCCAGCAGCTTTGAGCGGAGGACGGGAAAGACCCAGTACTTC
.,TRBV29-1,.,TRBJ2-3,CSVDRTNQPPDTQYF,TGCAGCGTCGATCGGACAAACCAACCCCCAGATACGCAGTATTTT
.,TRBV5-1,.,TRBJ2-1,CASSLAVGPYNEQFF,TGCGCCAGCAGCTTGGCCGTGGGCCCCTACAATGAGCAGTTCTTC
few,TRBV2,.,TRBJ1-2,CASTAEQLWIVGYTF,TGTGCCAGCACAGCAGAGCAGTTGTGGATCGTTGGCTACACCTTC
few,TRBV7-9,.,TRBJ2-7,CASSRSTLQQYF,TGTGCCAGCAGCCGGAGTACGCTGCAGCAGTACTTC
.,TRBV2,TRBD1,TRBJ2-7,CASSPQGQGATYEQYF,TGTGCCAGCAGCCCCCAGGGACAGGGGGCAACCTACGAGCAGTACTTC
few,TRBV29-1,.,TRBJ2-1,CSVYDNEQFF,TGCAGCGTTTATGACAATGAGCAGTTCTTC
.,TRBV29-1,.,TRBJ2-1,CSVEGRTWGEQFF,TGCAGCGTTGAAGGTAGGACTTGGGGTGAGCAGTTCTTC
few,TRBV5-1,.,TRBJ2-1,CASSFRAVEGNEQFF,TGCGCCAGCAGCTTCCGAGCGGTCGAAGGTAATGAGCAGTTCTTC
few,TRBV29-1,.,TRBJ2-5,CSVAAKGKETQYF,TGCAGCGTGGCCGCGAAGGGAAAAGAGACCCAGTACTTC
few,TRBV19,.,TRBJ2-7,CASSIGLDAYEQYF,TGTGCCAGTAGTATAGGACTAGACGCTTACGAGCAGTACTTC
.,TRBV28,.,TRBJ2-7,CASRQGQVPYEQYF,TGTGCCAGCAGACAGGGTCAGGTCCCCTACGAGCAGTACTTC
.,TRBV29-1,TRBD1,TRBJ2-2,CSVVPRDRRTGELFF,TGCAGCGTCGTCCCCCGGGACAGACGGACCGGGGAGCTGTTTTTT
.,TRBV7-9,.,TRBJ2-7,CASSLEYEQYF,TGTGCCAGCAGCTTAGAATACGAGCAGTACTTC
.,TRBV7-2,TRBD2,TRBJ2-7,CASSLALAGPLVF,TGTGCCAGCAGCTTAGCGCTAGCGGGACCGCTCGTCTTC
.,TRBV29-1,.,TRBJ2-1,CSVGLPPGLNEQFF,TGCAGCGTTGGATTACCTCCAGGGTTAAATGAGCAGTTCTTC
.,TRBV18,.,TRBJ1-1,CASSLGGKNTEAFF,TGTGCCAGCTCACTTGGGGGGAAGAACACTGAAGCTTTCTTT
few,TRBV7-3,TRBD2,TRBJ2-7,CASSRTGTSGSHEQYF,TGTGCCAGCAGCCGGACCGGGACTAGCGGGAGTCACGAGCAGTACTTC
.,TRBV6-6,.,TRBJ2-3,CASSRVSGSGTDTQYF,TGTGCCAGCAGCCGCGTTAGCGGAAGCGGCACAGATACGCAGTATTTT